The 14 T cell receptor beta chains reported below all come from one sample, sequenced in a study of blood T cell repertoires in COVID-19. This table comes from immunoSEQ multiplex PCR, and its TCRdb copy is limited to in-frame clones, with some not included. This table has about 200,000 clones, around nine tenths appearing once. The sequenced material came from peripheral blood. The origin of the receptors is a man aged 55 to 70 who had recovered from COVID-19.

V is TRBV18 and J is TRBJ1-3, with TRBD1 matching 7 bases. After removal of 6 bases from V and 0 bases from J, the junction contained 5 bases not matched to a gene. This CDR3 is 15 amino acids long. CDR1 is KGHSH and CDR2 is LQKENI in the germline V gene. This chain's CDR3 is CASSGQALSGNTIYF. CDR3 nucleotides: TGTGCCAGCTCCGGACAGGCCCTCTCTGGAAACACCATATATTTT.

The gene calls are TRBV6-2 or TRBV6-3 and TRBJ1-5; TRBD1 matches 8 bases. The CDR3 consists of 18 residues. Trimming took 1 base from V and 0 from J; bases not matched to a gene: 8. The germline CDR1 and CDR2 sequences are MNHEY and SVGEGT. Here the CDR3 reads CASSYFGQGRYSNQPQHF. The CDR3 DNA reads TGTGCCAGCAGTTACTTCGGACAGGGTAGATATAGCAATCAGCCCCAGCATTTT.

This chain joins TRBV18 and TRBJ2-7; no definite D call. Germline V gene sequence: CDR1 KGHSH, CDR2 LQKENI. V was pared by 3 bases and J by 3 bases, with 18 bases between. There are 16 residues in the CDR3. The CDR3, as DNA: TGTGCCAGCTCACCTGTTATCGCGGAAATGAACTACGAGCAGTACTTC. Translating gives CASSPVIAEMNYEQYF.

This chain joins TRBV6-5 and TRBJ2-5; 8 bases line up with TRBD1. This CDR3 contains 12 residues. J gave up 5 bases and V 6 bases, and 2 bases lay outside the gene matches. The germline CDR1 and CDR2 sequences are MNHEY and SVGAGI. CDR3 DNA sequence: TGTGCCAGCAGAGACAGGGGCGAGACCCAGTACTTC. Translation gives CASRDRGETQYF.

A single count supports this clone. The chain recombines TRBV9 with TRBJ2-3, with 8 bases matching TRBD2. The CDR3 runs 16 residues. CDR1 and CDR2 from the germline V gene are SGDLS and YYNGEE. J was trimmed by 3 bases and V by 0 bases; bases with no gene match: 6. The CDR3 loop reads CASSVDGGRSTDTQYF. CDR3 bases: TGTGCCAGCAGCGTAGACGGCGGGAGGTCGACAGATACGCAGTATTTT.

This clone has a handful of counts. The genes are TRBV3-1 (or the pseudogene TRBV3-2) and TRBJ2-7; D is unclear. Trimming shortened V by 3 bases and J by 9 bases, and 12 bases separated the two germline ends. The CDR3 runs to 12 residues. The germline V gene has CDR1 LGHDT and CDR2 YNNKEL (reference sequence). Written as DNA, the CDR3 is TGTGCCAGCAGCCAGGTCCCCGGAGCGCAGTACTTC. Translation: CASSQVPGAQYF.

This chain uses TRBV27 with TRBJ2-1, with 9 bases aligning to TRBD2. With V trimmed by 1 base and J by 0 bases, 4 bases remained unmatched. From germline, CDR1 is MNHEY and CDR2 SMNVEV (reference sequence). The CDR3 runs 17 residues. CDR3 region: CASSLLLSGSSYNEQFF. The CDR3 DNA reads as TGTGCCAGCAGTTTATTGCTTAGCGGGAGCTCCTACAATGAGCAGTTCTTC.

DNA for the CDR3: TGTGCCAGCAGCTTAAACAGGGGCCCCGAGCAGTACTTC. Its translation: CASSLNRGPEQYF. This chain uses TRBV5-6 with TRBJ2-7; 7 bases map to TRBD1. Trimming removed 2 bases from V and 6 bases from J; junction bases left unmatched: 5. The length of the CDR3 is 13 residues. The germline V gene has CDR1 SGHDT and CDR2 YYEEEE.

The chain employs TRBV7-2 and TRBJ2-5, with a possible D match to TRBD2 (5 bases). This CDR3 is 15 amino acids long. Germline V gene sequence: CDR1 SGHTA, CDR2 FQGNSA. The V gene lost 1 base and the J gene lost 4 bases, with 13 bases spanning the gap. The CDR3 bases are TGTGCCAGCAGCTTAGAGGCACAACGGGGAGAGACCCAGTACTTC. As protein: CASSLEAQRGETQYF. The whole variable domain, filled in from reference TRBV7-2 and TRBJ2-5, reads GAGVSQSPSNKVTEKGKDVELRCDPISGHTALYWYRQSLGQGLEFLIYFQGNSAPDKSGLPSDRFSAERTGGSVSTLTIQRTQQEDSAVYLCASSLEAQRGETQYFGPGTRLLVL.

V gene TRBV7-8 combines with J gene TRBJ2-2; 14 nucleotides line up with TRBD2. The CDR3 covers 15 residues. Trimming took 4 bases from V and 9 from J; bases not matched to a gene: 4. Per the germline V gene, CDR1 is SGHVS and CDR2 is FQNEAQ. CDR3 DNA: TGTGCCAGCAGCTCTGGACTAGCGGGGGGATGGGAGCTGTTTTTT. Translation gives CASSSGLAGGWELFF.

The chain employs TRBV7-2 and TRBJ2-7; TRBD1 matches at 7 bases. The CDR3 extends over 15 amino acids. Germline V lookup: CDR1 SGHTA, CDR2 FQGNSA. Losses at the gene ends were 6 bases for V and 4 bases for J; bases not matched to a gene: 12. The CDR3 protein is CASSRINRGPYEQYF. CDR3 nucleotide sequence: TGTGCCAGCAGTAGAATTAATAGGGGGCCTTACGAGCAGTACTTC. The whole variable domain, remainder taken from reference TRBV7-2 and TRBJ2-7, is GAGVSQSPSNKVTEKGKDVELRCDPISGHTALYWYRQSLGQGLEFLIYFQGNSAPDKSGLPSDRFSAERTGGSVSTLTIQRTQQEDSAVYLCASSRINRGPYEQYFGPGTRLTVT.

J is TRBJ1-5 and V is TRBV19; unclear D gene. This CDR3 has 13 amino acids. With 11 bases removed from V and 7 bases from J, the gap between germline ends came to 18 bases. The V gene's germline CDR1 is LNHDA and CDR2 SQIVND (reference sequence). CDR3 nucleotides: TGTGCCGGCGGGGTCGCTCCGGGGCAGCCCCAGCATTTT. It codes for CAGGVAPGQPQHF.

This clone was seen only a few times. Here the CDR3 DNA reads TGTGCCAGCAGCCTCGACAGGGGGTCTATTCAGTACTTC. It yields the protein CASSLDRGSIQYF. The rearrangement links TRBV7-8 to TRBJ2-4, with 9 bases matching TRBD1. There are 13 residues in the CDR3. The V gene end was trimmed by 5 bases and the J gene end by 10 bases; junction bases not matched to a gene: 6. Per germline, CDR1 SGHVS and CDR2 FQNEAQ.

This chain uses TRBV6-1 with TRBJ1-1; D remains ambiguous. This CDR3 contains 14 residues. The germline gives CDR1 MNHNS, CDR2 SASEGT. V dropped 1 base and J dropped 6 bases, with 12 bases sitting between them. CDR3 sequence: CASSEVRRISEAFF. The CDR3 bases are TGTGCCAGCAGTGAAGTTCGGAGAATATCTGAAGCTTTCTTT.